The clone carrying this T cell receptor (beta chain) has only a few counts. What it recognizes is unknown. Time point given: persistent/refractory GD, antithyroid drugs over 5 years with positive TRAb. RNA extracted from PBMCs served as the sequencing template. Patients all came to the study from an endocrinology department in Xi'an, China. V was cut by 3 bases and J by 1 base, with 12 bases left in between. Looked up from germline, CDR1 is SEHNR and CDR2 is FQNEAQ (reference sequence). This CDR3 has 15 amino acids. For TCR beta, libraries came from iRepertoire HTBI primers and Arm-PCR of CDR3 regions. Using its own MiXCR run on the multiplex PCR reads, TCRdb lists one record per CDR3 protein. Altogether approximately 500,000 distinct CDR3 sequences are present, under 25% being singletons, with the ten largest covering roughly 7.7%. These data belong to a study of regulatory T cells in long-lasting Graves disease. Study-level results: Persistent disease was associated with favored TRBV28 usage and with favored use of TRBJ1-2 and TRBJ2-5. Clonotypes that were public and shared totalled 2,500 to 3,500 in persistent patients versus 750 to 1,000 in new patients.

The source material was peripheral blood mononuclear cells (PBMCs), sampled when the disease was refractory, from a patient treated with antithyroid drugs. This chain uses TRBV7-9 with TRBJ1-1; no firm D call. This clonotype originated in a female donor with Graves disease. CDR3 in DNA: TGTGCCAGCAGCTTCTACCCACGGAGGAACACTGAAGCTTTCTTT. Amino acids: CASSFYPRRNTEAFF.